This T cell receptor beta chain was captured in a study of blood T cell repertoires in COVID-19. In the study overall: The analysed material was cDNA or gDNA that came from T cells, B-cell-depleted T cells, or PBMCs.

Original handling: Estimation of nucleated cell counts was performed using reference gene primer amplification. The table came from immunoSEQ multiplex PCR; TCRdb's copy has only in-frame clones and leaves some out. D and trimming were read from the DNA, whereas the V and J calls and clone size are those reported in that table. The sample records about 89,000 clones, 70% to 85% being singletons. Germline CDR1 reads SGHTA; CDR2 reads FQGTGA. The CDR3 is 16 residues long. Trimming took 4 bases from V and 4 from J; bases not matched to a gene: 5. This TCR derives from a man between 70 and 80 years old with acute or convalescent COVID-19. The source material was peripheral blood. The gene calls are TRBV7-3 and TRBJ2-2; 11 bases align to TRBD2. The CDR3 is CASSSGTSGGTGELFF. In DNA form, the CDR3 reads TGTGCCAGCAGCTCCGGGACTAGCGGCGGCACCGGGGAGCTGTTTTTT.